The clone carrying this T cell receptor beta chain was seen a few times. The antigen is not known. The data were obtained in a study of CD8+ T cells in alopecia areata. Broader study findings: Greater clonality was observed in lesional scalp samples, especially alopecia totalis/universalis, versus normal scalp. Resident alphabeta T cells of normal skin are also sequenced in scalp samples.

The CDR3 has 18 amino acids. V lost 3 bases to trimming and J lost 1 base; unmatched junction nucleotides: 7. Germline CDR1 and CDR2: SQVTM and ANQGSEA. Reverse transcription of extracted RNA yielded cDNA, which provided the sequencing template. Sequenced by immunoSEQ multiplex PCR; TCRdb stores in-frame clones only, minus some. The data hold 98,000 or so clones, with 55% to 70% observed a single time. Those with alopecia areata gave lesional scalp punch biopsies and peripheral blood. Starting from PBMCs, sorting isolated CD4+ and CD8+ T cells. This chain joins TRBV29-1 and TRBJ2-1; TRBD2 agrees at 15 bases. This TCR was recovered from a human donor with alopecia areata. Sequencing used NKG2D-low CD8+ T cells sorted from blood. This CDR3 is CSVDGLAGGARSYNEQFF. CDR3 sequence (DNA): TGCAGCGTTGACGGACTAGCGGGAGGGGCGAGGTCCTACAATGAGCAGTTCTTC.